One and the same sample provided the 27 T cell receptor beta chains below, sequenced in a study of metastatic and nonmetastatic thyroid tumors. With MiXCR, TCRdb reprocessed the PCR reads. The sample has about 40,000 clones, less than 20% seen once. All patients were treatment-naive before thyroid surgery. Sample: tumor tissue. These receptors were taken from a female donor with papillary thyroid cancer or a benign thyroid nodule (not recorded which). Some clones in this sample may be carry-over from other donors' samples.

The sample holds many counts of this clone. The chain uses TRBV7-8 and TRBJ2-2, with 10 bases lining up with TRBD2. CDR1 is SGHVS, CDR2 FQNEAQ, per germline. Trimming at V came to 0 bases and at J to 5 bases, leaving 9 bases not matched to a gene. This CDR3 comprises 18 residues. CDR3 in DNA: TGTGCCAGCAGCTTAGCTTTCCTAGCGGGAGTGGGGACCGGGGAGCTGTTTTTT. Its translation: CASSLAFLAGVGTGELFF.

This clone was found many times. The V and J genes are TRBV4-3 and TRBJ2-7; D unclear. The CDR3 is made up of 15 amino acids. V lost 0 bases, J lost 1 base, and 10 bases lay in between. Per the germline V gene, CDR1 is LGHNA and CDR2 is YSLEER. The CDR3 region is CASSQDHLPSYEQYF. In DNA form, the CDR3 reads TGCGCCAGCAGCCAAGATCATCTACCATCCTACGAGCAGTACTTC.

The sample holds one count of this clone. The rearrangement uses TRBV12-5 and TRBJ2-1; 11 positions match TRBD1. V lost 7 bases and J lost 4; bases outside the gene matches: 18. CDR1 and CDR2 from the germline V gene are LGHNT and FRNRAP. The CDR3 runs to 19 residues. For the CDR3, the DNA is TGTGCTAGTGTGCCAACACCTGGGACAGGGGGAGAGGGATACAATGAGCAGTTCTTC. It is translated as CASVPTPGTGGEGYNEQFF.

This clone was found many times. CDR3 in amino acids: CASSQDSVAGGDYGYTF. The CDR3, as DNA: TGCGCCAGCAGCCAAGATTCGGTAGCAGGGGGCGACTATGGCTACACCTTC. The V call is TRBV4-1, the J call TRBJ1-2, with 8 positions matching TRBD1. The germline V gene has CDR1 MGHRA and CDR2 YSYEKL. The CDR3 extends over 17 amino acids. V lost 0 bases and J lost 3; bases outside the gene matches: 9.

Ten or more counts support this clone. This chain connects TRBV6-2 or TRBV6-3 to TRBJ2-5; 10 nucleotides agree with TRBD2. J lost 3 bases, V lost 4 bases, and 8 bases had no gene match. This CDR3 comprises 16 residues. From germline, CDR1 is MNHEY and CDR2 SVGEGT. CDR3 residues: CASSWASGSVKETQYF. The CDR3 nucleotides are TGTGCCAGCAGTTGGGCTAGCGGGAGTGTGAAAGAGACCCAGTACTTC.

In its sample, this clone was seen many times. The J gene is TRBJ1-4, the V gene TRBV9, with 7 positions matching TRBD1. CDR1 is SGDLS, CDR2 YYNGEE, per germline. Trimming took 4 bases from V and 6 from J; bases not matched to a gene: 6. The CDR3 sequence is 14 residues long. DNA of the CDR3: TGTGCCAGCAGCCCCCGCGGGACAGATGAAAAACTGTTTTTT. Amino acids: CASSPRGTDEKLFF.

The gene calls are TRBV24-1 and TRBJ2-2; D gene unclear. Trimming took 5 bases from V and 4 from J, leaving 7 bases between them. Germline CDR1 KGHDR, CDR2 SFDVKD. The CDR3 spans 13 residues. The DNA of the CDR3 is TGTGCCACCAGTGTTTCTAGCACCGGGGAGCTGTTTTTT. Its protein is CATSVSSTGELFF.

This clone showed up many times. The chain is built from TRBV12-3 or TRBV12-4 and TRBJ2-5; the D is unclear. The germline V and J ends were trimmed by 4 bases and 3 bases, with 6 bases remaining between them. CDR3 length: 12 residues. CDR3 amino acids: CASSWAKETQYF. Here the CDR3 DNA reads TGTGCCAGCAGTTGGGCCAAAGAGACCCAGTACTTC.

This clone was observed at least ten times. The CDR3 coding sequence is TGTGCCAGCAGTTACGACACGTACGAGCAGTACTTC. It is translated as CASSYDTYEQYF. This chain joins TRBV6-5 and TRBJ2-7; no clear D gene. Deletions cut 2 bases from V and 4 bases from J, with 6 bases between. CDR3 length: 12 amino acids. CDR1 is MNHEY and CDR2 is SVGAGI in the germline V gene.

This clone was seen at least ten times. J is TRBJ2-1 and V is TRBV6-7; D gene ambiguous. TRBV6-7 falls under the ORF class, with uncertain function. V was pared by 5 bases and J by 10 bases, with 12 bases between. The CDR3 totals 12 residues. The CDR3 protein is CASSANHWEQFF. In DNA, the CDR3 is TGTGCCAGCAGTGCCAATCATTGGGAGCAGTTCTTC.

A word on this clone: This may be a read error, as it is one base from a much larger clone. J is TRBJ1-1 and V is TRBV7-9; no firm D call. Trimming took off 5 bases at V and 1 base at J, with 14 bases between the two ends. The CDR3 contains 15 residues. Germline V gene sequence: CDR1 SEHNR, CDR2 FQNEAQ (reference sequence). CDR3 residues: CASSHPRCRNTEAFF. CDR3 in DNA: TGTGCCAGCAGCCACCCACGGTGCAGGAACACTGAAGCTTTCTTT.

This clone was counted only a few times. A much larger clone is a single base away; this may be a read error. The CDR3 region has the DNA TGCGCCAGCAGCCAAGAACTCAGCAATGAGCAGTTCTTC. Translating it yields CASSQELSNEQFF. The chain joins TRBV4-1 to TRBJ2-1, with no clear D. CDR3 length: 13 residues. Trimming took off 0 bases at V and 6 bases at J, with 6 bases between the two ends. Germline CDR1 reads MGHRA; CDR2 reads YSYEKL.

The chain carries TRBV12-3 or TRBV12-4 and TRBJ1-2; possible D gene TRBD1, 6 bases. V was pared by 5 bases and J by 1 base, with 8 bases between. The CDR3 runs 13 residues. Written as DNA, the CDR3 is TGTGCCAGCAGTCGGACAGTTAACTATGGCTACACCTTC. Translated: CASSRTVNYGYTF.

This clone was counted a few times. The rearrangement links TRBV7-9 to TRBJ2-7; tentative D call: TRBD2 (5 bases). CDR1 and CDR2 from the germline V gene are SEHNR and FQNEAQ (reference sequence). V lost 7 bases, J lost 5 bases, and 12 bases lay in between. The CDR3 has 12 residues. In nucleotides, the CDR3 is TGTGCCAGCACATTCGGGGAAGACGAGCAGTACTTC. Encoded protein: CASTFGEDEQYF. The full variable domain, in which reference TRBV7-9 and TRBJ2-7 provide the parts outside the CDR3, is DTGVSQNPRHKITKRGQNVTFRCDPISEHNRLYWYRQTLGQGPEFLTYFQNEAQLEKSRLLSDRFSAERPKGSFSTLEIQRTEQGDSAMYLCASTFGEDEQYFGPGTRLTVT.

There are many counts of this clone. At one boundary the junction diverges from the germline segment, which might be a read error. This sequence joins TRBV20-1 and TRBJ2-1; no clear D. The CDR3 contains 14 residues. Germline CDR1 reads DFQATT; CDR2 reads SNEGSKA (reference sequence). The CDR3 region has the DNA TGCAGTGCCAGAGCTAGGGTTTTGGGCAATGAGCAGTTCTTC. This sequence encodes CSARARVLGNEQFF.

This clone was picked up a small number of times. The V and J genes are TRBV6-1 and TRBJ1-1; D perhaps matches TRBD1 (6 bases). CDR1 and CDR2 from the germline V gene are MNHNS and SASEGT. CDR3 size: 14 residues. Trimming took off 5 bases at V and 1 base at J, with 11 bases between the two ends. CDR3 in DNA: TGTGCCAGCAGTCCAGGGGCGGCGAACACTGAAGCTTTCTTT. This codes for CASSPGAANTEAFF.

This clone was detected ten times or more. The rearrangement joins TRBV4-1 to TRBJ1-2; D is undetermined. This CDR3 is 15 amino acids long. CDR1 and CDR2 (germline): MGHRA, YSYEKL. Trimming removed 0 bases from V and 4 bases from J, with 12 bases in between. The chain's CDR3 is CASSQEEAGVYGYTF. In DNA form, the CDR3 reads TGCGCCAGCAGCCAAGAGGAGGCCGGGGTCTATGGCTACACCTTC.

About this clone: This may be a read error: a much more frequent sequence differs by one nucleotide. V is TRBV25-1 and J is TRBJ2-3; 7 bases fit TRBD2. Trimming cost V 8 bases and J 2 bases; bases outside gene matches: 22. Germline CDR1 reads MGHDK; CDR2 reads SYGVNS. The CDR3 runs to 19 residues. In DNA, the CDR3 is TGTGCCAGCGGGGGGGGGAGTGTTGAACTCCCAGCCGACACAGATACGCAGTATTTT. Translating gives CASGGGSVELPADTDTQYF.

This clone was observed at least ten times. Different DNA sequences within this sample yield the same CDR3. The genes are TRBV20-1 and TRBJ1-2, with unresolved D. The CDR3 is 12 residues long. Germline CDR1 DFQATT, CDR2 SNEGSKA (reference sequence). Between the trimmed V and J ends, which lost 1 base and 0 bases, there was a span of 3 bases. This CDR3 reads CSARGSNYGYTF. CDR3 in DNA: TGCAGTGCTAGAGGGTCTAACTATGGCTACACCTTC.

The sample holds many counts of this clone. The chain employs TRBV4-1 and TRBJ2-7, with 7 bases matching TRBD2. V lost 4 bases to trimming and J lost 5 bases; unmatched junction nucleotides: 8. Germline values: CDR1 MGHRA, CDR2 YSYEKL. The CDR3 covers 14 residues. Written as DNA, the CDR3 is TGCGCCAGCAGCCCAATGGGGAGGGCCCACGAGCAGTACTTC. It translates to CASSPMGRAHEQYF.

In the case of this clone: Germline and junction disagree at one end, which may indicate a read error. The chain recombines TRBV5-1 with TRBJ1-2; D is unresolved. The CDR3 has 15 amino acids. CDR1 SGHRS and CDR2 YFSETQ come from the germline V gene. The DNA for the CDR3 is TGCGCCAGCAGCTCGTACGGGAGGGCAACCTATGTCTACACCTTC. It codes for CASSSYGRATYVYTF. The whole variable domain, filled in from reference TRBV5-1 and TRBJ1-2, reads KAGVTQTPRYLIKTRGQQVTLSCSPISGHRSVSWYQQTPGQGLQFLFEYFSETQRNKGNFPGRFSGRQFSNSRSEMNVSTLELGDSALYLCASSSYGRATYVYTFGSGTRLTVV.

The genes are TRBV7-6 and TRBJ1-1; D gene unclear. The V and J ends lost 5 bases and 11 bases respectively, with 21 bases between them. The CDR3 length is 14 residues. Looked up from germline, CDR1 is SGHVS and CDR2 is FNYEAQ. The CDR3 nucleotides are TGTGCCAGCAGCCCCAACACCCGCGGCAATGAGGCTTTCTTT. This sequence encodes CASSPNTRGNEAFF.

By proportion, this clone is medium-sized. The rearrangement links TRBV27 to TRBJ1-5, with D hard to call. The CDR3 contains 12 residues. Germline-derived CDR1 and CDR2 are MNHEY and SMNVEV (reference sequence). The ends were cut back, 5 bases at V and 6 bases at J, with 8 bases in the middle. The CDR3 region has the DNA TGTGCCAGCAGTCCCCGTGGTCAGCCCCAGCATTTT. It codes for CASSPRGQPQHF.

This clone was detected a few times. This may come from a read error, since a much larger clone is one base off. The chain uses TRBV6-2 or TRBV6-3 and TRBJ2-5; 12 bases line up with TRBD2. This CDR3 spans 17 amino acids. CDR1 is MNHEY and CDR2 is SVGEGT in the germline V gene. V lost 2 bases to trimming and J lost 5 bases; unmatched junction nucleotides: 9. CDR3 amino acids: CASSYTVLAGGRETQYF. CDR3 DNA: TGTGCCAGCAGTTACACAGTACTAGCGGGGGGCCGGGAGACCCAGTACTTC.

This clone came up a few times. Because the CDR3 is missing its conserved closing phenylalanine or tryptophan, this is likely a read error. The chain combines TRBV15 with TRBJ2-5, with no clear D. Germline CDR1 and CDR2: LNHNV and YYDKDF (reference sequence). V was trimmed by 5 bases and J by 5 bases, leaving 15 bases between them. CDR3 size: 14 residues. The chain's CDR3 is CATSGPIGPETQYL. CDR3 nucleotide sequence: TGTGCCACCAGCGGACCCATCGGTCCTGAGACCCAGTACTTG.

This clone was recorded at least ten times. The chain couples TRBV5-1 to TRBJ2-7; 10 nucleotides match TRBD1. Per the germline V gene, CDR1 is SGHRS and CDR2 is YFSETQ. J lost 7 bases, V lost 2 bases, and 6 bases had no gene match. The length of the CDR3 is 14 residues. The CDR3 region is CASSFDRGRGEQYF. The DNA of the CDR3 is TGCGCCAGCAGCTTTGACAGGGGGCGCGGGGAGCAGTACTTC.

CDR3 sequence reads: CASSPRLGRVGGNEKLFF. The CDR3 DNA follows: TGTGCCAGCAGCCCACGCCTGGGGCGGGTGGGGGGTAATGAAAAACTGTTTTTT. The gene calls are TRBV9 and TRBJ1-4, with D tentatively TRBD1 (5 bases). The CDR3 covers 18 residues. Trimming took 4 bases from V and 4 from J, leaving 23 bases between them. CDR1 is SGDLS, CDR2 YYNGEE, per germline.